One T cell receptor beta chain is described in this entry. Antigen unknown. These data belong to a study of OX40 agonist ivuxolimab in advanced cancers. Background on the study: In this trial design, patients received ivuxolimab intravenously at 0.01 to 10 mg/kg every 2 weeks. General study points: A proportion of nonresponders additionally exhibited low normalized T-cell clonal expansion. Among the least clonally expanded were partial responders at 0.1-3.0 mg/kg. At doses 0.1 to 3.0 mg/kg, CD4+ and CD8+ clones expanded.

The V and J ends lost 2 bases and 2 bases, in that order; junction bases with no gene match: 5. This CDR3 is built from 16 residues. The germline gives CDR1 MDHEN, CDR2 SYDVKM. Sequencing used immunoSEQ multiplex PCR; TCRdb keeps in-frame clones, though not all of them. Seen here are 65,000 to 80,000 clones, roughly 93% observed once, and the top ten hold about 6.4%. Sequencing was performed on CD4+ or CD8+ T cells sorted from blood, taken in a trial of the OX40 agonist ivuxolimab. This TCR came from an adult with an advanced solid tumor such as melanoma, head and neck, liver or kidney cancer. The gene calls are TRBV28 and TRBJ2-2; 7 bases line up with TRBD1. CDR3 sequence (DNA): TGTGCCAGCAGTTTAAACAGGGGTCGAAACACCGGGGAGCTGTTTTTT. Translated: CASSLNRGRNTGELFF.